This T cell receptor (beta chain) was recorded in a study of monozygotic twins with inflammatory bowel disease. For each CDR3 protein, TCRdb gives one entry from its re-call of the 5' RACE reads, without DNA. This sample contains approximately 400,000 distinct CDR3 sequences. CDR1 is MDHEN, CDR2 SYDVKM, per germline. The CDR3 totals 12 residues. The source is a human donor with ulcerative colitis or Crohn's disease, or a healthy co-twin of an affected twin (not recorded which). Sequencing input: blood. The gene calls are TRBV28 and TRBJ2-1; TCRdb selects TRBD2, and the lack of DNA leaves this call unchecked. CDR3 sequence reads: CAAGGIRNEQFF.